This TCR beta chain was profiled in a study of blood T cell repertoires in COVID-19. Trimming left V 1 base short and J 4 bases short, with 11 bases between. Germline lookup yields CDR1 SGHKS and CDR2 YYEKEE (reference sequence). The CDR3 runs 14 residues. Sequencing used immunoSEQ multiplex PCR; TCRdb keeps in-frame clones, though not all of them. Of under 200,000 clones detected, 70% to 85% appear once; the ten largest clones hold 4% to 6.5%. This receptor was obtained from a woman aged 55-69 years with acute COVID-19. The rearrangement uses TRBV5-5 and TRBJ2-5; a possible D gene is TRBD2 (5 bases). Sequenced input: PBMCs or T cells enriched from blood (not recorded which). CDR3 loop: CASSLFSEGETQYF. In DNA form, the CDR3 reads TGTGCCAGCAGCTTGTTCTCCGAGGGAGAGACCCAGTACTTC.